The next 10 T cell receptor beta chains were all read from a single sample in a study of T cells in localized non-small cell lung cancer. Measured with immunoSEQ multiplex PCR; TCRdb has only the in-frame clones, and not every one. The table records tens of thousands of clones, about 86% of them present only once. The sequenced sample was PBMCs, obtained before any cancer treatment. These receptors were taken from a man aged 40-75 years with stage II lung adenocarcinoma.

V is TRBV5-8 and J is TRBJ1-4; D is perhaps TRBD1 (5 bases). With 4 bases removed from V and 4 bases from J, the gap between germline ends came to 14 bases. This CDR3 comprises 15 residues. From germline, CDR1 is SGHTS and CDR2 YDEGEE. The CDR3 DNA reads TGTGCCAGCAGCCCCCGGGCGGGGGTTAATGAAAAACTGTTTTTT. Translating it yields CASSPRAGVNEKLFF.

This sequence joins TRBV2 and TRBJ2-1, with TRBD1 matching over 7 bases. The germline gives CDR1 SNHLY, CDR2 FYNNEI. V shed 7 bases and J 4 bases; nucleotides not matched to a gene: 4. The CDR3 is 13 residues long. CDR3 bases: TGTGCCAGCAACGGACAGGCTTACAATGAGCAGTTCTTC. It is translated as CASNGQAYNEQFF.

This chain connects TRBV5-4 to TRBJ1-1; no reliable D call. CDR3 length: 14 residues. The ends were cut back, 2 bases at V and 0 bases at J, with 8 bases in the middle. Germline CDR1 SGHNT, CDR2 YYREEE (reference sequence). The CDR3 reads CASSLVGMNTEAFF. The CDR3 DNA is TGTGCCAGCAGCTTAGTAGGTATGAACACTGAAGCTTTCTTT. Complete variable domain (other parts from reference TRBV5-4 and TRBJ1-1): ETGVTQSPTHLIKTRGQQVTLRCSSQSGHNTVSWYQQALGQGPQFIFQYYREEENGRGNFPPRFSGLQFPNYSSELNVNALELDDSALYLCASSLVGMNTEAFFGQGTRLTVV.

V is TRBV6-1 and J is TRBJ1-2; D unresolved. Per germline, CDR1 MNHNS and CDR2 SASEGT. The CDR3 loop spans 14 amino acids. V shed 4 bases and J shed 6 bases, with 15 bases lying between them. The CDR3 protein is CASSGPAMGNGYTF. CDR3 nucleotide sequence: TGTGCCAGCAGTGGTCCAGCTATGGGTAATGGCTACACCTTC.

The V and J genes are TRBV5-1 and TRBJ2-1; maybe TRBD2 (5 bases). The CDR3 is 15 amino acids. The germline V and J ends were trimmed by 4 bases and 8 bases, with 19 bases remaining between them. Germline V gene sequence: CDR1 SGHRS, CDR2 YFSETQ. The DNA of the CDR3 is TGCGCCAGCAGCCATGTGGGAGTGAGTGTGGATGAGCAGTTCTTC. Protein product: CASSHVGVSVDEQFF. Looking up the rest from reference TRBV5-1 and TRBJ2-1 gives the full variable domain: KAGVTQTPRYLIKTRGQQVTLSCSPISGHRSVSWYQQTPGQGLQFLFEYFSETQRNKGNFPGRFSGRQFSNSRSEMNVSTLELGDSALYLCASSHVGVSVDEQFFGPGTRLTVL.

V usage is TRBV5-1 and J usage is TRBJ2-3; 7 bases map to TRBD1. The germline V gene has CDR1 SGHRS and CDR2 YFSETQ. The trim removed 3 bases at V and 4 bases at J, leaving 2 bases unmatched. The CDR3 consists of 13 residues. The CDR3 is CASSSQGPDTQYF. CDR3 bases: TGCGCCAGCAGCTCACAGGGGCCAGATACGCAGTATTTT.

In DNA form, the CDR3 reads TGTGCCAGTAGTATAGATCCCCGGACTAGCGGGAGGGTCACCGGGGAGCTGTTTTTT. Translating it yields CASSIDPRTSGRVTGELFF. The chain uses TRBV19 and TRBJ2-2, with 15 bases matching TRBD2. The V segment lost 0 bases and the J segment 4 bases; nucleotides outside the gene matches: 6. Germline values: CDR1 LNHDA, CDR2 SQIVND (reference sequence). The CDR3 consists of 19 residues.

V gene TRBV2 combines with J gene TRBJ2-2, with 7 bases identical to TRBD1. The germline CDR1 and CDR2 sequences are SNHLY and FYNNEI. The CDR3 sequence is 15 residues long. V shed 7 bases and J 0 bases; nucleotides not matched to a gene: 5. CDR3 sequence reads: CASNNRGANTGELFF. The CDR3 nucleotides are TGTGCCAGCAATAACAGGGGCGCGAACACCGGGGAGCTGTTTTTT.

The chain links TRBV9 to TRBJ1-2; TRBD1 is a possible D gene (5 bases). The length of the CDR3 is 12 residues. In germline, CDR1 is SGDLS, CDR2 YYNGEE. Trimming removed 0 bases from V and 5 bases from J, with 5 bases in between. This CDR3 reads CASSVAGYGYTF. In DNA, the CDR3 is TGTGCCAGCAGCGTAGCAGGGTATGGCTACACCTTC. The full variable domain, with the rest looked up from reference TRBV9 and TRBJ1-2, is DSGVTQTPKHLITATGQRVTLRCSPRSGDLSVYWYQQSLDQGLQFLIQYYNGEERAKGNILERFSAQQFPDLHSELNLSSLELGDSALYFCASSVAGYGYTFGSGTRLTVV.

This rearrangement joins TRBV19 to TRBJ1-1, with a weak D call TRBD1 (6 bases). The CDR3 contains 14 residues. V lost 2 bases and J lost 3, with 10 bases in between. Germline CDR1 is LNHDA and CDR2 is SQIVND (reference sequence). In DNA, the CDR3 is TGTGCCAGTAGTATAACGGACAGACACACTGAAGCTTTCTTT. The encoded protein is CASSITDRHTEAFF.